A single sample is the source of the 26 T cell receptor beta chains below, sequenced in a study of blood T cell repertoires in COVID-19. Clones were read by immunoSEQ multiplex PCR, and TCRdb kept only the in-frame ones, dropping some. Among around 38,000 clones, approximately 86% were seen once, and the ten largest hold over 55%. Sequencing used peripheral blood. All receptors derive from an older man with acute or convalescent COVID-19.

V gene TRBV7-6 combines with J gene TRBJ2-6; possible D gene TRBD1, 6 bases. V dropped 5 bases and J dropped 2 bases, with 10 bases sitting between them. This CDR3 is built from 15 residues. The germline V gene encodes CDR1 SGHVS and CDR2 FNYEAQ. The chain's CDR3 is CASSPRTAGANVLTF. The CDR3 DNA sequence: TGTGCCAGCAGCCCTCGGACAGCTGGGGCCAACGTCCTGACTTTC.

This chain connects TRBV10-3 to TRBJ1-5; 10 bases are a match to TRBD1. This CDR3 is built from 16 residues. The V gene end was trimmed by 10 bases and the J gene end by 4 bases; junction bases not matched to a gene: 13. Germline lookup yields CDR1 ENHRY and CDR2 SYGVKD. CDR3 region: CARELDRGSLNQPQHF. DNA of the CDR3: TGTGCCAGAGAACTGGACAGGGGGAGCCTTAATCAGCCCCAGCATTTT.

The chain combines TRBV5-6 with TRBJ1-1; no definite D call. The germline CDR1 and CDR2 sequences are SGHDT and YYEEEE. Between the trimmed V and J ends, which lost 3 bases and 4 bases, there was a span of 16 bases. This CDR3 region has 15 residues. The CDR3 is CASSSTRGIGTEAFF. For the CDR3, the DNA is TGTGCCAGCAGCTCGACGCGAGGTATTGGCACTGAAGCTTTCTTT.

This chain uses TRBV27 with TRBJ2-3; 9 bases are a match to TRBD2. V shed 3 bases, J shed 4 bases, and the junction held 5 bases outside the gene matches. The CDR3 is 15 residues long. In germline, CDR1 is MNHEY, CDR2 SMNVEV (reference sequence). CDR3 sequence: CASSFLSGSADTQYF. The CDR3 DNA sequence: TGTGCCAGCAGTTTTCTTAGCGGGAGCGCAGATACGCAGTATTTT.

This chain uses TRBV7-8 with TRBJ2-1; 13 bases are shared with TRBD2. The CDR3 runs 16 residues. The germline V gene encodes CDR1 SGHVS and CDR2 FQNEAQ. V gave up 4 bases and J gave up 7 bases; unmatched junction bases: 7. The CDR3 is CASSSDKTSGRNEQFF. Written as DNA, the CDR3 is TGTGCCAGCAGCTCCGACAAGACTAGCGGGAGGAATGAGCAGTTCTTC.

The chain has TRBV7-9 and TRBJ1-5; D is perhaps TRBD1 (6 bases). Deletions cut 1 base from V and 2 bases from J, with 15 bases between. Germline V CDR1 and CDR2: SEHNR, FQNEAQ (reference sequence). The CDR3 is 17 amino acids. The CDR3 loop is CASSLVVGALGNQPQHF. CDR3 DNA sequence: TGTGCCAGCAGCTTAGTGGTGGGGGCATTAGGCAATCAGCCCCAGCATTTT. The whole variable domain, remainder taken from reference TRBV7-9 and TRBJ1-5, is DTGVSQNPRHKITKRGQNVTFRCDPISEHNRLYWYRQTLGQGPEFLTYFQNEAQLEKSRLLSDRFSAERPKGSFSTLEIQRTEQGDSAMYLCASSLVVGALGNQPQHFGDGTRLSIL.

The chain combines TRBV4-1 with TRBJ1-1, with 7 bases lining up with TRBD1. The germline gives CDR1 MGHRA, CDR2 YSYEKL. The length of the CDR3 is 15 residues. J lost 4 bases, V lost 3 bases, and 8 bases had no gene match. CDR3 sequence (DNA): TGCGCCAGCAGCCAGGTTGACAGGGTATCCACTGAAGCTTTCTTT. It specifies CASSQVDRVSTEAFF.

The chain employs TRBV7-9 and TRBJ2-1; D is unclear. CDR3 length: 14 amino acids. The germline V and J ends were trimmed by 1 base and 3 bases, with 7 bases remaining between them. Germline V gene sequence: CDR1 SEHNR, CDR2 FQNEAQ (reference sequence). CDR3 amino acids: CASSLGGNYNEQFF. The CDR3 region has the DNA TGTGCCAGCAGCTTAGGAGGAAACTACAATGAGCAGTTCTTC. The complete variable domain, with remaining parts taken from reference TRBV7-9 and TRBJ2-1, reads DTGVSQNPRHKITKRGQNVTFRCDPISEHNRLYWYRQTLGQGPEFLTYFQNEAQLEKSRLLSDRFSAERPKGSFSTLEIQRTEQGDSAMYLCASSLGGNYNEQFFGPGTRLTVL.

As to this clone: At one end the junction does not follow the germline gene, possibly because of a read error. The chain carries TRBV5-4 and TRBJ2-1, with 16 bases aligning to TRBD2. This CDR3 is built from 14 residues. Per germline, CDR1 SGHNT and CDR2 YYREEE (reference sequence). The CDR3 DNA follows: TGTGCCAGCAGCCCCGGGACTAGCGGGAGGGCTGTACTCTTC. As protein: CASSPGTSGRAVLF.

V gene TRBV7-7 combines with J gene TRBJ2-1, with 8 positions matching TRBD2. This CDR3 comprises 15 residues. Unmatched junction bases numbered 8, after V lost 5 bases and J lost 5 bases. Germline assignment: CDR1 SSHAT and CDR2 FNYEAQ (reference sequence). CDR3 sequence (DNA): TGTGCCAGCAGCCCACGGGGGGGCTGGGACAATGAGCAGTTCTTC. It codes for CASSPRGGWDNEQFF.

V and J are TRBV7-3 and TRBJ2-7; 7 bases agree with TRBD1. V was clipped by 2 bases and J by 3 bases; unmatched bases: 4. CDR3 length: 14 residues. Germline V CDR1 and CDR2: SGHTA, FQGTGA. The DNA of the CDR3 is TGTGCCAGCAGCTTATTTGCAGGGGGCTACGAGCAGTACTTC. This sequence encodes CASSLFAGGYEQYF.

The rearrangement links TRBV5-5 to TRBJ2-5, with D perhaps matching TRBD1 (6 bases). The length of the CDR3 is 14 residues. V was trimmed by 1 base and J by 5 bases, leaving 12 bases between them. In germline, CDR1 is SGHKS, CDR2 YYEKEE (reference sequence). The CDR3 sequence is CASSLRWGPETQYF. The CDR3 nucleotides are TGTGCCAGCAGCTTGCGTTGGGGGCCGGAGACCCAGTACTTC.

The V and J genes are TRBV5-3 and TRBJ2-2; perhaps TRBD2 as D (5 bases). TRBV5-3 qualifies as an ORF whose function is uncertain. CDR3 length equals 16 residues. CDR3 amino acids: CEYLRALFANTGELFF. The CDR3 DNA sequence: TGTGAATATTTGAGGGCCCTGTTCGCGAACACCGGGGAGCTGTTTTTT.

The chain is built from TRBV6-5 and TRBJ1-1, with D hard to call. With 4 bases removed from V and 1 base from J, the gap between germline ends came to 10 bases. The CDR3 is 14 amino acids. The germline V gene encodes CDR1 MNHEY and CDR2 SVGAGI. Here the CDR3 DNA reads TGTGCCAGCAGTTCCCGGGGTCCGAACACTGAAGCTTTCTTT. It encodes CASSSRGPNTEAFF.

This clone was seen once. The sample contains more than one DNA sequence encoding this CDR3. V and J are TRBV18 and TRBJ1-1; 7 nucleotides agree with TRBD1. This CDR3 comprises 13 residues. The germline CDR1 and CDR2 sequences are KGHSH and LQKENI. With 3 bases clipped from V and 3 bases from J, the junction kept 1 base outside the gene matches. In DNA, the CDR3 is TGTGCCAGCTCACCCGGACAGGACACTGAAGCTTTCTTT. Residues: CASSPGQDTEAFF.

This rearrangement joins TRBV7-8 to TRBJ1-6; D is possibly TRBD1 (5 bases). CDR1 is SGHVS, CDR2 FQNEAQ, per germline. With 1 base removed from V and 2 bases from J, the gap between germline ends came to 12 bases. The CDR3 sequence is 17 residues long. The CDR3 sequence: CASSLGAGWTYNSPLHF. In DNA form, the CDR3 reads TGTGCCAGCAGCTTAGGAGCAGGGTGGACCTATAATTCACCCCTCCACTTT.

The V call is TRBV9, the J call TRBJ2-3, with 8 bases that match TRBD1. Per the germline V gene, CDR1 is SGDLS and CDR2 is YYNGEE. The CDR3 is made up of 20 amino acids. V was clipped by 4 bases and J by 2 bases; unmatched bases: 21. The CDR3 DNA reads TGTGCCAGCAGCCCAGGACAGGGAAGACCTCGAAGACATTCCACAGATACGCAGTATTTT. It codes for CASSPGQGRPRRHSTDTQYF.

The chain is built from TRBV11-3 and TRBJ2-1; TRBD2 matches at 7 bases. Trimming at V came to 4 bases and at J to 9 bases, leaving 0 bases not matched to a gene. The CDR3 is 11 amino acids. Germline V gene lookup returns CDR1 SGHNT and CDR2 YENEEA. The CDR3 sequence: CASSWGGEQFF. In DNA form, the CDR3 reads TGTGCCAGCAGCTGGGGGGGTGAGCAGTTCTTC.

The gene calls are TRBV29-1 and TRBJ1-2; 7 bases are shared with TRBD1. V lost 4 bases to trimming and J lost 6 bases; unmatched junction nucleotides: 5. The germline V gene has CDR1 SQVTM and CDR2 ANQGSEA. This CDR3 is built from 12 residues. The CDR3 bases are TGCAGCGTTGGACAGGGTGGAAATGGCTACACCTTC. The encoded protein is CSVGQGGNGYTF.

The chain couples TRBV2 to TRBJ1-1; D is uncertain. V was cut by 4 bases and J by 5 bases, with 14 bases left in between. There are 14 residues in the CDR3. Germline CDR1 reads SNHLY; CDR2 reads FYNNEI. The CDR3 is CASSVGVPRTEAFF. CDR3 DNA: TGTGCCAGCAGTGTCGGGGTCCCGAGGACTGAAGCTTTCTTT.

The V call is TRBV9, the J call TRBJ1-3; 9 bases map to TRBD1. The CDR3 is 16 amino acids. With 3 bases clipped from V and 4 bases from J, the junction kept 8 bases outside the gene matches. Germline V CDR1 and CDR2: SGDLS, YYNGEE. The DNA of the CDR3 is TGTGCCAGCAGCGCGCCGGGACAGGGATCGGGAAACACCATATATTTT. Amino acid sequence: CASSAPGQGSGNTIYF. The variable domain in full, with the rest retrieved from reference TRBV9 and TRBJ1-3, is DSGVTQTPKHLITATGQRVTLRCSPRSGDLSVYWYQQSLDQGLQFLIQYYNGEERAKGNILERFSAQQFPDLHSELNLSSLELGDSALYFCASSAPGQGSGNTIYFGEGSWLTVV.

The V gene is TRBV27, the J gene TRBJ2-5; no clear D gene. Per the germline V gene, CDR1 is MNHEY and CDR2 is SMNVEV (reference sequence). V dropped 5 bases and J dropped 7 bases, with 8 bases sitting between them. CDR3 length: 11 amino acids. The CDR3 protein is CASSGPGTQYF. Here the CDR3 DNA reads TGTGCCAGCAGTGGGCCAGGGACCCAGTACTTC.

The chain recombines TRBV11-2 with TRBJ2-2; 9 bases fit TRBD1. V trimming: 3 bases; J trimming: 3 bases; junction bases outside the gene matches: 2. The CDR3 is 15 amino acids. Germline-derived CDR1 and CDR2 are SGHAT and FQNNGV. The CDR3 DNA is TGTGCCAGCAGCTTCGGGACAGGGTACACCGGGGAGCTGTTTTTT. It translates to CASSFGTGYTGELFF.

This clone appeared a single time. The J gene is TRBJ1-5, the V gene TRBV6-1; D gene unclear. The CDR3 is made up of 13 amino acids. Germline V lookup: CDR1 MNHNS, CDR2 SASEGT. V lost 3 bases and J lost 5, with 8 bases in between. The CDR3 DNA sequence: TGTGCCAGCAGTGACAGGTTTGATCAGCCCCAGCATTTT. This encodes CASSDRFDQPQHF.

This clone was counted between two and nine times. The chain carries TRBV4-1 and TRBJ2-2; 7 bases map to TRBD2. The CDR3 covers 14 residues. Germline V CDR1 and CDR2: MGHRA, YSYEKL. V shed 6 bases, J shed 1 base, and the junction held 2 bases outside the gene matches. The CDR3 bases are TGCGCCAGCAGTCTAGCGGTGAACACCGGGGAGCTGTTTTTT. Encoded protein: CASSLAVNTGELFF.

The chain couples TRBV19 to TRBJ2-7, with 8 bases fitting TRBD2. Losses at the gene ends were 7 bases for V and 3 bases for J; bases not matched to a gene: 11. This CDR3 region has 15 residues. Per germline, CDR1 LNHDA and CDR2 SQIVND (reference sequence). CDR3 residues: CASTQNREGIYEQYF. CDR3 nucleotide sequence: TGTGCCAGTACCCAGAACCGGGAGGGCATCTACGAGCAGTACTTC.